This T cell receptor beta chain was captured in a study of blood T cell repertoires in COVID-19. About the study: T cells, B-cell-depleted T cells, or PBMCs supplied cDNA or gDNA.

Participants came from some 23 US areas, aged about 18 to 95 years. Recovery meant two consecutive negative NP/OP PCR tests, professional clearance, or resolved symptoms. V gave up 1 base and J gave up 5 bases; unmatched junction bases: 4. This CDR3 comprises 14 residues. Germline loops: CDR1 MNHEY, CDR2 SMNVEV (reference sequence). Sequencing used immunoSEQ multiplex PCR; TCRdb keeps in-frame clones, though not all of them. The sample has 110,000 to 150,000 clones, roughly four fifths seen once; the top ten hold about 9.2%. This chain uses TRBV27 with TRBJ1-2, with 7 bases that match TRBD1. This TCR was sampled from a man aged 45-65 years who had recovered from COVID-19. What was sequenced was PBMCs or T cells enriched from blood (not recorded which). Here the CDR3 DNA reads TGTGCCAGCAGTTTATTTGGACAGGCATATGGCTACACCTTC. Translation gives CASSLFGQAYGYTF.